One T cell receptor (beta chain) is described in this entry. Its antigen is unknown. This sample is part of a study of T cells expressing NK-cell markers. Background on the study: Sorted CD3+CD56-NKG2C+, CD3+CD56+NKG2C+ and CD3+CD56+NKG2C- T cells supplied the TCR beta repertoires. Within the sequenced cohort of eight donors, seven exhibited HCMV seropositivity and one was seronegative.

TCRdb reworked the 5' RACE reads into one entry per CDR3 protein, no DNA. The sample holds fewer than 550,000 distinct CDR3 sequences. Whole-study findings and limits: As a fraction of CD8+ T cells, dominant NKG2C+ clonotypes reached about 1.0-7.5% in 5 or 6 donors. There were a few donors in whom these clonotypes also led the CD3+CD56-NKG2C+ fraction.

The CDR3 extends over 12 amino acids. Per germline, CDR1 DFQATT and CDR2 SNEGSKA (reference sequence). The rearrangement uses TRBV20-1 and TRBJ2-2. The sequence derives from a woman in her fifties or sixties in good health. The sequenced material came from blood T cells: a sorted CD56 or NKG2C T cell subset, CD4+ or CD8+ T cells, or bulk PBMC T cells (not recorded which). This chain's CDR3 is CSARDYLGELFF.